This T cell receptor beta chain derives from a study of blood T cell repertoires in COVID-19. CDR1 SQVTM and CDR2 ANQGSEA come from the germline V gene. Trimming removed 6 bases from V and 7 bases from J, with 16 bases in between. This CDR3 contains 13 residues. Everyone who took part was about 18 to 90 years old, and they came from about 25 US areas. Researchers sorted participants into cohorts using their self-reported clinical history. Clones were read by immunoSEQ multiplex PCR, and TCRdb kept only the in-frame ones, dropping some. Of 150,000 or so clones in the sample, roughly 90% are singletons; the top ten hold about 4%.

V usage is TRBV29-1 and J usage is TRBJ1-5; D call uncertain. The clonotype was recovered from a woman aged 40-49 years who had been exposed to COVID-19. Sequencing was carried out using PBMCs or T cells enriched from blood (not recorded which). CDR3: CSVSEGSRQPQHF. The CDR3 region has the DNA TGCAGCGTCTCAGAGGGTTCACGGCAGCCCCAGCATTTT.